This TCR beta chain is from a study of cytomegalovirus exposure and HLA in healthy donors. Donors came from a validation cohort of over a hundred subjects, distinct from the first 666-subject cohort. This CDR3 has 18 residues. V was clipped by 7 bases and J by 2 bases; unmatched bases: 13. The germline CDR1 and CDR2 sequences are SNHLY and FYNNEI. Data came from immunoSEQ multiplex PCR; TCRdb stores just in-frame clones and leaves some out. The table shows 150,000 to 200,000 clones, with around 85% occurring only once. Sequencing used PBMCs. This clonotype originated in a young man in good health and CMV-seropositive. The chain employs TRBV2 and TRBJ2-3; TRBD2 aligns across 12 bases. CDR3 loop: CASTKNPGLAGVTDTQYF. The CDR3 region has the DNA TGTGCCAGCACTAAGAACCCGGGACTAGCGGGTGTCACAGATACGCAGTATTTT.